This T cell receptor beta chain was recovered during a study of vaccination and CD4 T cells after COVID-19. Background on the study: Each person enrolled got two BNT162b2 or mRNA-1273 vaccine doses. Overlapping spike peptides from SARS-CoV-2, HCoV-NL63, HCoV-OC43 and HCoV-229E served to stimulate the cells. Some control cultures received a CEFX pool, which served as the positive control. Others received an HIV-1 Nef pool or no peptide.

Germline values: CDR1 MNHEY, CDR2 SMNVEV (reference sequence). V lost 3 bases to trimming and J lost 2 bases; unmatched junction nucleotides: 13. The CDR3 runs 18 residues. Sequencing of the DNA from cultured CD4+ T cells was carried out with the Oncomine TCR Beta short-read assay. Each CDR3 protein is one row after TCRdb ran MiXCR on the PCR reads. The sample includes roughly 15,000 distinct CDR3 sequences, about three quarters seen only once; the top ten take 10% to 11%. Of note for this clonotype: Its specificity is not known.

The sample's treatment: approximately 9-day PBMC culture with coronavirus spike peptide pools or control peptides (ViraFEST assay). The V call is TRBV27, the J call TRBJ2-7, with 10 bases identical to TRBD2. The sample comprised CD4+ T cells from blood, cultured in vitro. The TCR sequence derives from a human donor who had recovered from COVID-19. The DNA of the CDR3 is TGTGCCAGCAGTTTTTCTACTAGCGGGAACCGCCCACCCTACGAGCAGTACTTC. It is translated as CASSFSTSGNRPPYEQYF.